What follows are 18 T cell receptor beta chains derived from one specimen sequenced in a study. Via MiXCR, TCRdb re-called the 5' RACE reads, giving one row per CDR3 protein. The sample shows about 64,000 distinct CDR3 sequences, 22% of them seen only once. The sample comprised memory CD4+ T cells sorted from a lymph node. Subset: memory CD4+ T cells, CD4+CD45RO+CD25-. The origin of the receptors is a female donor with breast cancer.

Worth noting for this clonotype: An end of the junction does not agree with germline; a read error may underlie this. This rearrangement joins TRBV28 to TRBJ2-1; possible D gene TRBD1, 6 bases. Per the germline V gene, CDR1 is MDHEN and CDR2 is SYDVKM. This CDR3 contains 11 residues. The CDR3 bases are TGTGCCAGCACGCATCAGGGGTTTGCAACCTTC. This encodes CASTHQGFATF.

The chain carries TRBV6-1 and TRBJ1-5; no reliable D call. The CDR3 extends over 13 amino acids. Trimming took off 4 bases at V and 6 bases at J, with 10 bases between the two ends. Looked up from germline, CDR1 is MNHNS and CDR2 is SASEGT. The CDR3 coding sequence is TGTGCCAGCAGTGTGGGAAGGCCTCAGCCCCAGCATTTT. Protein sequence: CASSVGRPQPQHF.

The sample holds many counts of this clonotype. The chain recombines TRBV6-5 with TRBJ1-5, with TRBD1 matching 9 bases. Trimming cost V 7 bases and J 5 bases; bases outside gene matches: 9. In germline, CDR1 is MNHEY, CDR2 SVGAGI. The length of the CDR3 is 15 residues. The CDR3 DNA sequence: TGTGCCAGCAAAGCTAGGGACAGGGCAGATCAGCCCCAGCATTTT. It specifies CASKARDRADQPQHF.

This clonotype was counted between two and nine times. J is TRBJ2-7 and V is TRBV11-3; D gene uncertain. This CDR3 spans 14 amino acids. Germline values: CDR1 SGHNT, CDR2 YENEEA. The V and J ends lost 0 bases and 4 bases respectively, with 10 bases between them. The CDR3 protein is CASSLDLTVYEQYF. CDR3 nucleotide sequence: TGTGCCAGCAGCTTAGATCTAACGGTTTACGAGCAGTACTTC. The full variable domain, completed using reference TRBV11-3 and TRBJ2-7, is EAGVVQSPRYKIIEKKQPVAFWCNPISGHNTLYWYLQNLGQGPELLIRYENEEAVDDSQLPKDRFSAERLKGVDSTLKIQPAELGDSAVYLCASSLDLTVYEQYFGPGTRLTVT.

There are a few counts of this clonotype. This chain links TRBV5-6 with TRBJ2-4; D gene uncertain. Germline lookup yields CDR1 SGHDT and CDR2 YYEEEE. The CDR3 consists of 14 residues. Trimming cost V 1 base and J 2 bases, with 7 bases left between them. CDR3 DNA sequence: TGTGCCAGCAGCTTGTCCGGGTCCAAAAACATTCAGTACTTC. This codes for CASSLSGSKNIQYF.

CDR3 coding DNA: TGTGCCAGCAGCTGGGGGGGACAGGGGAACACCGGGGAGCTGTTTTTT. This sequence encodes CASSWGGQGNTGELFF. The J gene is TRBJ2-2, the V gene TRBV7-3; TRBD1 aligns across 9 bases. The CDR3 runs to 16 residues. In germline, CDR1 is SGHTA, CDR2 FQGTGA. The trim removed 4 bases at V and 1 base at J, leaving 4 bases unmatched.

This clonotype is medium-sized by share. This chain joins TRBV5-4 and TRBJ2-1; D is uncertain. V was clipped by 1 base and J by 7 bases, with 9 bases between them. From germline, CDR1 is SGHNT and CDR2 YYREEE (reference sequence). This CDR3 region has 13 residues. CDR3 in amino acids: CASSLSLQNEQFF. The CDR3 DNA reads TGTGCCAGCAGCTTGTCACTACAGAATGAGCAGTTCTTC.

This clonotype showed up many times. CDR3 nucleotide sequence: TGTGCCAGCAGTCTTTATCAAGAGCAGTTCTTC. Translated: CASSLYQEQFF. This chain connects TRBV12-3 or TRBV12-4 to TRBJ2-1, with D hard to call. The V gene lost 5 bases and the J gene lost 10 bases, with 9 bases spanning the gap. The length of the CDR3 is 11 residues.

The rearrangement links TRBV20-1 to TRBJ1-5, with D hard to call. V was pared by 3 bases and J by 7 bases, with 10 bases between. From germline, CDR1 is DFQATT and CDR2 SNEGSKA (reference sequence). This CDR3 has 12 residues. CDR3 coding DNA: TGCAGTGCTAGGGAGTTGGGACAGCCCCAGCATTTT. Translated: CSARELGQPQHF.

The chain combines TRBV5-6 with TRBJ2-7; 7 bases line up with TRBD1. In germline, CDR1 is SGHDT, CDR2 YYEEEE. The CDR3 has 12 amino acids. The V segment lost 9 bases and the J segment 6 bases; nucleotides outside the gene matches: 9. The CDR3 DNA reads TGTGCCAACCCGACAGGGAAAGGCGAGCAGTACTTC. Its protein is CANPTGKGEQYF.

This clonotype was observed a handful of times. This chain uses TRBV7-9 with TRBJ2-7; TRBD1 agrees at 8 bases. With 4 bases clipped from V and 3 bases from J, the junction kept 5 bases outside the gene matches. In germline, CDR1 is SEHNR, CDR2 FQNEAQ (reference sequence). The CDR3 covers 14 residues. The CDR3 nucleotides read TGTGCCAGCAGCTCCCAGGGGGCCTTCTACGAGCAGTACTTC. This translates into CASSSQGAFYEQYF.

In the case of this clonotype: The CDR3 end shows no conserved phenylalanine or tryptophan, and so a read error is likely. The chain has TRBV10-3 and TRBJ1-3, with TRBD1 identical over 7 bases. This CDR3 is 14 amino acids long. J was trimmed by 4 bases and V by 3 bases; bases with no gene match: 3. The germline CDR1 and CDR2 sequences are ENHRY and SYGVKD. CDR3 protein: CAISDRTGGNTIYI. In DNA, the CDR3 is TGTGCCATCAGTGATAGGACAGGAGGAAACACCATATATATT.

There are a few counts of this clonotype. V and J are TRBV7-9 and TRBJ2-3; no clear D. The ends were cut back, 3 bases at V and 0 bases at J, with 7 bases in the middle. The CDR3 is 14 residues long. Germline V gene lookup returns CDR1 SEHNR and CDR2 FQNEAQ (reference sequence). CDR3 loop: CASSLDASTDTQYF. CDR3 in DNA: TGTGCCAGCAGCTTGGACGCTAGCACAGATACGCAGTATTTT.

This clonotype was counted at least ten times. The V call is TRBV29-1, the J call TRBJ2-7, with 10 positions matching TRBD1. There are 13 residues in the CDR3. Germline CDR1 is SQVTM and CDR2 is ANQGSEA. Trimming cost V 7 bases and J 6 bases; bases outside gene matches: 9. The CDR3 protein is CSATQRTGGEQYF. The CDR3, as DNA: TGCAGCGCGACCCAGAGGACAGGGGGCGAGCAGTACTTC.

CDR3 nucleotide sequence: TGTGCCAGCGGTCTTAAGAACGGCGCAGGGGGCTACGAGCAGTACTTC. Its translation: CASGLKNGAGGYEQYF. This sequence joins TRBV27 and TRBJ2-7; TRBD1 agrees at 7 bases. The length of the CDR3 is 16 residues. The V gene's germline CDR1 is MNHEY and CDR2 SMNVEV (reference sequence). V shed 8 bases, J shed 3 bases, and the junction held 16 bases outside the gene matches.

With respect to this clonotype: A read error may be the cause here, since a much bigger clone is one base away. The rearrangement joins TRBV7-2 to TRBJ2-2; D is unresolved. Germline V lookup: CDR1 SGHTA, CDR2 FQGNSA. Trimming took 4 bases from V and 1 from J, leaving 10 bases between them. The CDR3 is 15 amino acids. This CDR3 reads CASSSSGLNTGELFF. DNA for the CDR3: TGTGCCAGCAGCTCGTCAGGTTTGAACACCGGGGAGCTGTTTTTT.

This clonotype was counted only a few times. The chain couples TRBV3-1 to TRBJ1-1; D remains unclear. The germline gives CDR1 LGHDT, CDR2 YNNKEL (reference sequence). V lost 4 bases and J 1 base, leaving 16 bases between the germline ends. This CDR3 contains 16 residues. The CDR3: CASSPGRVWGNTEAFF. CDR3 coding DNA: TGTGCCAGCAGCCCGGGGAGGGTCTGGGGGAACACTGAAGCTTTCTTT.

V is TRBV15 and J is TRBJ2-6; D gene unclear. Germline CDR1 reads LNHNV; CDR2 reads YYDKDF (reference sequence). V lost 1 base and J lost 0, with 7 bases in between. The length of the CDR3 is 16 residues. The CDR3 here is CATSRVMASGANVLTF. CDR3 in DNA: TGTGCCACCAGCAGAGTAATGGCCTCTGGGGCCAACGTCCTGACTTTC. The variable domain in full, with the rest retrieved from reference TRBV15 and TRBJ2-6, is DAMVIQNPRYQVTQFGKPVTLSCSQTLNHNVMYWYQQKSSQAPKLLFHYYDKDFNNEADTPDNFQSRRPNTSFCFLDIRSPGLGDTAMYLCATSRVMASGANVLTFGAGSRLTVL.